This T cell receptor beta chain originates from a study of T cells in Graves' hyperthyroidism and ophthalmopathy. Amplified TCR beta CDR3 regions derived from RNA transcripts. With the HTBI primer set, the TCR CDR3 went through a first round of RT-PCR. Using its own MiXCR run on the multiplex PCR reads, TCRdb lists one record per CDR3 protein. The sample contains roughly 380,000 distinct CDR3 sequences, roughly 13% of which appear only once. Graves' hyperthyroidism without ophthalmopathy progression within 18 months was termed stable. Ten or more counts support this clonotype. This receptor was obtained from a woman aged 18-29 years with Graves' hyperthyroidism. Material: blood.

The CDR3 sequence is CASSLGQPGEQYF. CDR3 DNA: TGTGCCAGCAGTTTGGGACAGCCCGGCGAGCAGTACTTC. This chain joins TRBV28 and TRBJ2-7, with 7 bases matching TRBD1. Germline CDR1 is MDHEN and CDR2 is SYDVKM. The CDR3 is 13 residues long. V lost 3 bases, J lost 6 bases, and 5 bases stayed unmatched.